Each of the 27 T cell receptor beta chains below was sequenced from the same sample in a study of OX40 agonist ivuxolimab in advanced cancers. The repertoire was sequenced with immunoSEQ multiplex PCR; TCRdb's copy has only in-frame clones and lacks some. The sample consists of tens of thousands of clones, 85% to 90% of them appearing once. Source: CD4+ or CD8+ T cells sorted from blood, taken in a trial of the OX40 agonist ivuxolimab. These TCRs come from an adult with an advanced solid tumor such as melanoma, head and neck, liver or kidney cancer.

CDR3 amino acids: CASSPLAGLGQETQYF. The CDR3 region has the DNA TGCGCCAGCAGCCCCTTAGCGGGATTGGGACAAGAGACCCAGTACTTC. The rearrangement uses TRBV5-1 and TRBJ2-5, with 8 bases lining up with TRBD2. Losses at the gene ends were 4 bases for V and 2 bases for J; bases not matched to a gene: 10. This CDR3 is 16 amino acids long. The germline gives CDR1 SGHRS, CDR2 YFSETQ. Using reference TRBV5-1 and TRBJ2-5 for the parts outside the CDR3, the full variable domain is KAGVTQTPRYLIKTRGQQVTLSCSPISGHRSVSWYQQTPGQGLQFLFEYFSETQRNKGNFPGRFSGRQFSNSRSEMNVSTLELGDSALYLCASSPLAGLGQETQYFGPGTRLLVL.

This clone appeared once. CDR3 nucleotide sequence: TGCGCCAGCAGCTTGCCCATACCAGATACGCAGTATTTT. Translating gives CASSLPIPDTQYF. The V call is TRBV5-1, the J call TRBJ2-3; D not resolved. Germline values: CDR1 SGHRS, CDR2 YFSETQ. V lost 1 base and J lost 4, with 7 bases in between. The CDR3 extends over 13 amino acids.

CDR3 nucleotides: TGTGCCAGTAGGAGACTGGATAGCAATCAGCCCCAGCATTTT. As protein: CASRRLDSNQPQHF. The V and J genes are TRBV19 and TRBJ1-5; D gene ambiguous. Germline CDR1 reads LNHDA; CDR2 reads SQIVND (reference sequence). V dropped 6 bases and J dropped 0 bases, with 9 bases sitting between them. This CDR3 spans 14 amino acids.

The J gene is TRBJ2-5, the V gene TRBV7-3; 8 nucleotides align to TRBD2. This CDR3 spans 15 amino acids. V shed 5 bases and J 8 bases; nucleotides not matched to a gene: 13. The V gene's germline CDR1 is SGHTA and CDR2 FQGTGA. The CDR3 DNA sequence: TGTGCCAGCAGCCTTTCGGGCGGGGGGCTTGATACCCAGTACTTC. Protein sequence: CASSLSGGGLDTQYF.

J is TRBJ2-5 and V is TRBV11-2; D not resolved. Looked up from germline, CDR1 is SGHAT and CDR2 is FQNNGV. The V end was cut by 1 base, the J end by 5 bases, with 5 bases between. The CDR3 is 12 residues long. CDR3 protein: CASSLGSETQYF. CDR3 coding DNA: TGTGCCAGCAGCTTAGGATCGGAGACCCAGTACTTC.

V usage is TRBV6-1 and J usage is TRBJ1-2; 7 nucleotides agree with TRBD1. V was clipped by 6 bases and J by 0 bases; unmatched bases: 7. The CDR3 has 15 amino acids. CDR1 is MNHNS and CDR2 is SASEGT in the germline V gene. The CDR3 DNA follows: TGTGCCAGCAGGTCAACAGGGGCGGCTAACTATGGCTACACCTTC. Translated: CASRSTGAANYGYTF.

The chain links TRBV27 to TRBJ2-7, with TRBD1 matching 8 bases. The trim removed 2 bases at V and 4 bases at J, leaving 4 bases unmatched. Germline V gene lookup returns CDR1 MNHEY and CDR2 SMNVEV (reference sequence). The CDR3 sequence is 14 residues long. The CDR3 DNA reads TGTGCCAGCAGTTTACGGCAGGGGGCATACGAGCAGTACTTC. It is translated as CASSLRQGAYEQYF.

DNA of the CDR3: TGTGCCACCGCGGGAGGGCCTAACGATGAGCAGTTCTTC. It is translated as CATAGGPNDEQFF. This chain uses TRBV6-5 with TRBJ2-1; 9 positions match TRBD2. With V trimmed by 10 bases and J by 8 bases, 9 bases remained unmatched. The CDR3 totals 13 residues. CDR1 and CDR2 from the germline V gene are MNHEY and SVGAGI.

The rearrangement uses TRBV5-4 and TRBJ2-5; perhaps TRBD2 as D (5 bases). The V end lost 0 bases, the J end lost 5 bases, and 11 bases lay between the germline ends. The CDR3 is 14 amino acids. The germline CDR1 and CDR2 sequences are SGHNT and YYREEE (reference sequence). CDR3 loop: CASSLGGFRETQYF. As DNA, the CDR3 is TGTGCCAGCAGCTTGGGAGGGTTTCGGGAGACCCAGTACTTC.

In DNA, the CDR3 is TGTGCCAGCAGTACCCCCGGAGAGAACACTGAAGCTTTCTTT. Translation: CASSTPGENTEAFF. V usage is TRBV6-5 and J usage is TRBJ1-1; no clear D gene. This CDR3 has 14 residues. The germline V gene has CDR1 MNHEY and CDR2 SVGAGI. V was shortened by 5 bases and J by 1 base, with 11 bases between the two germline ends.

The V gene is TRBV9, the J gene TRBJ2-1, with 10 bases lining up with TRBD2. Germline V gene lookup returns CDR1 SGDLS and CDR2 YYNGEE. V lost 3 bases, J lost 2 bases, and 2 bases stayed unmatched. This CDR3 has 15 residues. The chain's CDR3 is CASSAGTSAYNEQFF. The CDR3 bases are TGTGCCAGCAGCGCGGGGACTAGCGCCTACAATGAGCAGTTCTTC.

This chain connects TRBV5-1 to TRBJ2-3, with 8 bases matching TRBD2. Trimming removed 2 bases from V and 2 bases from J; junction bases left unmatched: 10. Germline values: CDR1 SGHRS, CDR2 YFSETQ. This CDR3 has 17 residues. Written as DNA, the CDR3 is TGCGCCAGCAGCTTACCAACTACGGGAGGGGTCACAGATACGCAGTATTTT. Encoded protein: CASSLPTTGGVTDTQYF.

The rearrangement joins TRBV30 to TRBJ1-2; 8 bases fit TRBD1. The V segment lost 2 bases and the J segment 8 bases; nucleotides outside the gene matches: 10. The CDR3 consists of 14 residues. Germline values: CDR1 GTSNPN, CDR2 SVGIG (reference sequence). The CDR3 DNA sequence: TGTGCCTGGAGTTCGACAGGGGAGAGTACCGGCTACACCTTC. This encodes CAWSSTGESTGYTF.

The chain's CDR3 is CASDRGASGELFF. The DNA of the CDR3 is TGCGCCAGCGATAGGGGGGCGTCCGGGGAGCTGTTTTTT. The chain is built from TRBV5-1 and TRBJ2-2; D assignment may be TRBD1 or TRBD2 (6 bases each). CDR3 length: 13 amino acids. CDR1 and CDR2 (germline): SGHRS, YFSETQ. The V and J ends lost 7 bases and 6 bases respectively, with 13 bases between them.

V and J are TRBV19 and TRBJ1-2; D not certain. V was clipped by 4 bases and J by 0 bases, with 9 bases between them. Germline loops: CDR1 LNHDA, CDR2 SQIVND (reference sequence). The CDR3 runs 14 residues. CDR3 nucleotide sequence: TGTGCCAGTAGTACCCGGGTGGCTAACTATGGCTACACCTTC. Translated, it gives CASSTRVANYGYTF.

CDR3 in DNA: TGTGCCAGCAGCTCGACTTGGAGCTCCTACAATGAGCAGTTCTTC. Translation: CASSSTWSSYNEQFF. The V and J genes are TRBV7-2 and TRBJ2-1; D is ambiguous. The germline gives CDR1 SGHTA, CDR2 FQGNSA. With 4 bases removed from V and 0 bases from J, the gap between germline ends came to 10 bases. The CDR3 totals 15 residues.

The chain links TRBV6-5 to TRBJ2-1, with 9 bases fitting TRBD2. The V gene's germline CDR1 is MNHEY and CDR2 SVGAGI. The junction had 4 bases not matched to a gene; V was cut back by 6 bases and J by 7 bases. The CDR3 consists of 13 residues. The CDR3 DNA reads TGTGCCAGCAGGACTAGCGGCGGGAATGAGCAGTTCTTC. Amino acid sequence: CASRTSGGNEQFF.

The gene calls are TRBV7-2 and TRBJ1-1; a weak D match, TRBD1 (5 bases). The V gene's germline CDR1 is SGHTA and CDR2 FQGNSA. Deletions cut 5 bases from V and 1 base from J, with 11 bases between. The CDR3 loop spans 14 amino acids. The CDR3, as DNA: TGTGCCAGCAGCCCTGTGGGGGAGAACACTGAAGCTTTCTTT. It translates to CASSPVGENTEAFF.

The gene calls are TRBV7-3 and TRBJ2-1; 10 bases are a match to TRBD2. V lost 5 bases to trimming and J lost 7 bases; unmatched junction nucleotides: 11. This CDR3 has 16 residues. The germline gives CDR1 SGHTA, CDR2 FQGTGA. The CDR3 DNA reads as TGTGCCAGCAGCCCCACAGGACTAGCGGTCTTGAATGAGCAGTTCTTC. It codes for CASSPTGLAVLNEQFF. The full variable domain, with the rest looked up from reference TRBV7-3 and TRBJ2-1, is GAGVSQTPSNKVTEKGKYVELRCDPISGHTALYWYRQSLGQGPEFLIYFQGTGAADDSGLPNDRFFAVRPEGSVSTLKIQRTERGDSAVYLCASSPTGLAVLNEQFFGPGTRLTVL.

The chain has TRBV5-1 and TRBJ1-2; possible D gene TRBD1, 6 bases. This CDR3 has 16 amino acids. The germline V and J ends were trimmed by 0 bases and 1 base, with 13 bases remaining between them. Germline CDR1 and CDR2: SGHRS and YFSETQ. CDR3 loop: CASSLDREPDNYGYTF. CDR3 nucleotides: TGCGCCAGCAGCTTGGACAGGGAACCCGATAACTATGGCTACACCTTC.

This clone was counted once. The chain is built from TRBV5-1 and TRBJ1-2, with TRBD1 matching 7 bases. The CDR3 extends over 15 amino acids. With V trimmed by 4 bases and J by 3 bases, 9 bases remained unmatched. Germline V gene lookup returns CDR1 SGHRS and CDR2 YFSETQ. The CDR3 bases are TGCGCCAGCAGCCTACAGACAGGGAGTGACTATGGCTACACCTTC. Translated, it gives CASSLQTGSDYGYTF.

CDR3 sequence: CASSEAPGTGNWETQYF. CDR3 sequence (DNA): TGTGCCAGCAGTGAAGCCCCGGGGACAGGGAATTGGGAGACCCAGTACTTC. The chain links TRBV2 to TRBJ2-5, with 9 bases lining up with TRBD1. This CDR3 comprises 17 residues. Germline CDR1 is SNHLY and CDR2 is FYNNEI. J gave up 5 bases and V 0 bases, and 10 bases lay outside the gene matches.

This chain joins TRBV28 and TRBJ1-2; tentatively, D is TRBD1 (5 bases). This CDR3 spans 14 amino acids. CDR1 and CDR2 (germline): MDHEN, SYDVKM. Trimming took 3 bases from V and 5 from J, leaving 13 bases between them. The CDR3 here is CASSFGQGRYGYTF. Here the CDR3 DNA reads TGTGCCAGCAGTTTCGGGCAGGGTCGGTATGGCTACACCTTC.

This clone appeared a few times. The chain recombines TRBV27 with TRBJ2-7; D is undetermined. The V end was cut by 2 bases, the J end by 2 bases, with 7 bases between. Germline-derived CDR1 and CDR2 are MNHEY and SMNVEV (reference sequence). The CDR3 sequence is 13 residues long. The CDR3 sequence: CASSLGPAYEQYF. CDR3 DNA sequence: TGTGCCAGCAGTTTAGGACCTGCCTACGAGCAGTACTTC.

V gene TRBV5-8 combines with J gene TRBJ1-5; D is perhaps TRBD1 (5 bases). The germline V and J ends were trimmed by 0 bases and 7 bases, with 11 bases remaining between them. CDR1 SGHTS and CDR2 YDEGEE come from the germline V gene. The CDR3 contains 14 residues. The chain's CDR3 is CASSLEGYLQPQHF. The CDR3 bases are TGTGCCAGCAGCTTGGAGGGGTATCTGCAGCCCCAGCATTTT.

The rearrangement joins TRBV5-4 to TRBJ2-1, with 7 positions matching TRBD2. Germline lookup yields CDR1 SGHNT and CDR2 YYREEE (reference sequence). This CDR3 spans 16 amino acids. The junction had 16 bases not matched to a gene; V was cut back by 4 bases and J by 9 bases. CDR3 DNA: TGTGCCAGCAGCATGGGGGGGTCAGGTATCACAGGTGAGCAGTTCTTC. It encodes CASSMGGSGITGEQFF.

The CDR3 reads CASSSYKETQYF. The CDR3 region has the DNA TGTGCCAGCAGTTCGTACAAAGAGACCCAGTACTTC. The chain is built from TRBV28 and TRBJ2-5; unclear D gene. Trimming shortened V by 4 bases and J by 3 bases, and 6 bases separated the two germline ends. The CDR3 loop spans 12 amino acids. Per germline, CDR1 MDHEN and CDR2 SYDVKM.